This TCR beta chain is drawn from a study of OX40 agonist ivuxolimab in advanced cancers. The overall study: The patients received ivuxolimab by intravenous route every 2 weeks at 0.01 to 10 mg/kg.

Findings and caveats of the study: Dose levels from 0.1 to 3.0 mg/kg saw CD4+ and CD8+ blood T cells expand clonally by week 6. It was not determined which antigens were specifically recognized by the peripheral T cells that had undergone clonal expansion.

Sequenced by immunoSEQ multiplex PCR; TCRdb stores in-frame clones only, minus some. The sample has more than 75,000 clones, about nine tenths seen once. CDR1 and CDR2 from the germline V gene are KGHSH and LQKENI. Germline trimming cut 5 bases from V and 1 base from J; bases unmatched to any gene: 8. This CDR3 region has 16 residues. A note on this clone: Its antigen is not known.

Sequenced here: CD4+ or CD8+ T cells sorted from blood, sampled in a trial of the OX40 agonist ivuxolimab. This chain uses TRBV18 with TRBJ1-3, with 7 positions matching TRBD1. This clonotype originated in an adult with an advanced solid tumor such as melanoma, head and neck, liver or kidney cancer. CDR3 DNA sequence: TGTGCCAGCTCAGAAAACAGGGGCTTATCTGGAAACACCATATATTTT. Translated: CASSENRGLSGNTIYF.